This T cell receptor (beta chain) was identified during a study of T cells in Graves' hyperthyroidism and ophthalmopathy. Study-level background: Blood from the periphery was taken at initial diagnosis, before any treatment. Findings and caveats of the study: From stable hyperthyroidism, ophthalmopathy was set apart by a 13 V-J model.

This clonotype was counted many times. Its antigen is unidentified. Germline V lookup: CDR1 ENHRY, CDR2 SYGVKD. V was clipped by 7 bases and J by 4 bases; unmatched bases: 11. The CDR3 contains 15 residues. Amplification of TCR beta CDR3 regions was performed using RNA transcripts as template. HTBI primers were employed in a first-round RT-PCR of the TCR CDR3. TCRdb re-called the multiplex PCR reads with MiXCR, one entry per CDR3 protein. The sample lists nearly 250,000 distinct CDR3 sequences, approximately 16% occurring once. It was 8.5 to 10 ml of fresh peripheral blood that supplied the PBMCs. The clonotype was recovered from a woman between 18 and 29 years old with Graves' ophthalmopathy. J is TRBJ2-3 and V is TRBV10-3; 7 bases align to TRBD1. The specimen was blood. The CDR3 here is CAITEGASFPDTQYF. The CDR3 DNA reads as TGTGCCATCACAGAGGGGGCCAGTTTTCCAGATACGCAGTATTTT.